This section outlines one T cell receptor beta chain sequence together with its context. Its cognate antigen is unknown. Germline V gives CDR1 SNHLY, CDR2 FYNNEI. The CDR3 consists of 13 residues. V lost 2 bases and J 2 bases, leaving 7 bases between the germline ends. TCRdb reprocessed the reads with MiXCR, giving one entry per CDR3 protein. The table includes more than 140,000 distinct CDR3 sequences, 5.5% to 8% detected once. The data were taken from a study of T cell repertoires in cytomegalovirus infection. Study-level findings and limits: The response measured ex vivo was dominated by TCR beta clonotypes (HLA-C-restricted and CMV-specific).

This sequence was found in a human donor in good health (CMV status not recorded). Some clones in this sample may be carry-over from other donors' samples. Input material: PBMCs. V and J are TRBV2 and TRBJ2-7; D call uncertain. The CDR3 reads CASSETGAYEQYF. As DNA, the CDR3 is TGTGCCAGCAGTGAAACCGGAGCCTACGAGCAGTACTTC.